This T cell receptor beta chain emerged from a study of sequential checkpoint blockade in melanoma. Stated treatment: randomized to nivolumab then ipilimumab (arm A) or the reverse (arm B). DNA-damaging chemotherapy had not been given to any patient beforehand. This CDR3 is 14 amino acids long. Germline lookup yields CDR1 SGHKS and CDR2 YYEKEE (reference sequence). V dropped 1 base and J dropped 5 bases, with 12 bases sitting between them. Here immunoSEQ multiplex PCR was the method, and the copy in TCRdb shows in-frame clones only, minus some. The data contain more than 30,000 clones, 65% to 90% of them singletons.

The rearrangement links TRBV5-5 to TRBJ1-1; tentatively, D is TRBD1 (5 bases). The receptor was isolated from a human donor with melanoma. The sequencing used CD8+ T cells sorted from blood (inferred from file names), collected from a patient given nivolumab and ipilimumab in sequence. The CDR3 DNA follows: TGTGCCAGCAGCTTGCTCAGGGATAATACTGAAGCTTTCTTT. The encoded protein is CASSLLRDNTEAFF.